This T cell receptor beta chain comes out of a study of blood T cells in healthy people across ages (dated by TCRdb to about 2015). Background for the entire study: In model experiments, template switching captured about one uniquely barcoded TCR beta cDNA molecule for every two T cells. Using deep sequencing normalized with unique cDNA molecular identifiers, the study measured how TCR beta repertoire diversity changes with age. For two donors (one aged 18 to 29 and one aged 80 or older), the study analyzed two additional independent replicas of 1 million unique cDNA reads from the same blood draw. Donors were grouped into four age groups: young (average about 15 years), middle-aged (39), aged (62) and long-lived (82).

Results the study describes overall, beyond this receptor: Compared with the aged group, the long-lived group had more naive CD4+ T cells, fewer expanded clones and increased TCR diversity, a pattern suggesting age selection. Observed TCR beta diversity per million T cells fell roughly linearly with age, and a significant reduction was already apparent by age approximately 40. There was a strong correlation between observed TCR beta diversity and the percentage of naive T cells measured by flow cytometry. Because profiling used bulk unsorted PBMCs, naive and antigen-experienced compartments could not be compared conclusively. Because donor CMV infection status was unknown, age-related changes in expanded clonotypes were potentially confounded. Estimates of total diversity based on one million sequenced T cells were regarded as lower bounds and as underestimates.

In its sample, this clonotype was seen many times. The specificity of this receptor is unknown. Base qualities are not recorded, but no much larger clone differs from it by a single base. Libraries were built with 5' RACE. Sequencing was carried out with an Illumina HiSeq 2500. A second PCR of 7 to 11 cycles was run with a J-beta primer mix and a sample-barcoded 5' primer. A template-switch 5' adaptor carrying 12 random nucleotides introduced a unique molecular identifier onto each TCR beta cDNA molecule. Each sample yielded at least 3 million CDR3-containing paired-end reads. First-strand cDNA synthesis was performed from all RNA using the Mint cDNA synthesis kit, with priming by a TRBC-specific oligonucleotide. Following uracil-DNA glycosylase treatment, a first 18-cycle PCR with universal primers M1SS and BC2_uni_R was performed on all cDNA. The authors processed their data as follows. Each sample was normalized by randomly selecting 1 million high-quality reads, each carrying a distinct molecular identifier. Instead of being binned into consensus sequences, reads that shared molecular identifiers were thrown out. MiTCR, set to a Q25 quality threshold and the strictest error-elimination algorithm, was used for CDR3 identification, clonotype clustering and error correction. Lower-bound total TCR beta diversity was estimated with a nonparametric unseen species model using Euler transformation. The public reads were reprocessed in TCRdb via fastp at Q25 and MiXCR, keeping in-frame beta chains. Duplicate CDR3 protein sequences are folded into a single record with the most common DNA and genes. What appears here as the V and J calls and clone size reflects TCRdb's work, not the paper's. The sample has about 930,000 distinct CDR3 sequences on record, roughly 28% of them singletons. The ten most abundant clones make up roughly 10% of the sample.

The donors were a few dozen Caucasian individuals from Russia, aged roughly 6 to 100 years, who were systemically healthy. Ten milliliters of peripheral blood were drawn from each donor into EDTA-treated Vacutainer tubes. Ficoll-Paque density-gradient centrifugation was used to isolate PBMCs, with at least 6 million obtained per sample. Total RNA, at least 5 micrograms per sample, was extracted from PBMCs with Trizol reagent. Naive CD45RAhigh/CD27high T cell percentages were measured by flow cytometry on a PBMC aliquot from every donor. The CDR1 and CDR2 encoded by the germline V gene (reference sequence) are DFQATT and SNEGSKA. The junction shows trimming of 8 bases on V and 1 base on J, plus 15 bases between the germline ends. The CDR3 covers 13 residues, taking in both the cysteine and the phenylalanine. The CDR3 DNA has 39 bases and is translated from base 1. Separately, the same data were catalogued under a study of T cells of mothers and their children. Reported in the second study: Donors were nine systemically healthy Caucasian individuals: three mothers and their six children. cDNA synthesis consumed the entire amount of extracted RNA, loaded at roughly 1.5 ug RNA in each 15 ul reaction. Sample barcodes and 2-4 random nucleotides were added via the M1S primer in the second PCR. More than 8 million TCR beta CDR3 reads were obtained from each mother, and about 3 million reads were obtained from each child. Thymic selection shapes the output of TCR recombination in a similar way in related and unrelated pairs, and inherited differences have a minor effect. Normalized repertoire overlap was always slightly but never significantly higher in related than unrelated mother-child pairs. With a sensitivity of approximately 100 clones per million clonotypes, no persistent microchimeric T cell clones were detected. In the study, deep NGS was used to compare the TCR beta repertoires of mothers and children, and features distinguishing related mother-child pairs from unrelated individuals were sought. On average, the children were 11 +/- 4 years old, while the mothers were around 42 +/- 4 years old. After adapter ligation was performed with NEBNext reagents, the libraries were sequenced on an Illumina HiSeq 2000 with 100+100 nt paired-end reads. To prevent cross-contamination, the mother and child libraries were prepared one month apart and sequenced in separate runs. Between 500,000 and 2,000,000 distinct TCR beta clonotypes were identified per donor. Naive TCR beta clonotypes were estimated from low-frequency clonotypes matched to each donor's FACS-determined naive share, without sorting.

This receptor chain uses TRBV20-1 and TRBJ2-7, with an unclear D gene assignment. The sequence derives from a woman aged 40 to 49 in good health. The specimen was blood. This receptor carries the CDR3 CSLPWTGSYEQYF. The sequenced DNA is TGCAGTCTTCCGTGGACCGGGTCCTACGAGCAGTACTTC.